This passage covers 25 T cell receptor beta chains from one sample sequenced in a study of cytomegalovirus exposure and HLA in healthy donors. Use of 60 Vbeta and 13 Jbeta primers characterized the PCR. Profiling relied on immunoSEQ multiplex PCR, and the TCRdb table lists in-frame clones only, not all of them. The table includes approximately 150,000 clones, roughly 79% detected once. Sequences were obtained from PBMCs. The receptors shown here come from a man in his late teens or twenties in good health and CMV-seropositive.

The V call is TRBV23-1, the J call TRBJ2-3; TRBD1 aligns across 7 bases. TRBV23-1 is flagged as an ORF with uncertain function. After removal of 0 bases from V and 1 base from J, the junction contained 7 bases not matched to a gene. The CDR3 extends over 17 amino acids. The CDR3, as DNA: TGCGCCAGCAGTCAATCCCGACAGGGAGCCCGCACAGATACGCAGTATTTT. This gives the protein CASSQSRQGARTDTQYF.

The chain is built from TRBV6-1 and TRBJ2-7, with D possibly being TRBD2 (6 bases). This CDR3 comprises 13 residues. V was cut by 6 bases and J by 6 bases, with 15 bases left in between. Per germline, CDR1 MNHNS and CDR2 SASEGT. CDR3 residues: CASRSGGSSEQYF. As DNA, the CDR3 is TGTGCCAGCAGGTCTGGGGGGTCCAGCGAGCAGTACTTC.

The chain links TRBV15 to TRBJ1-3, with TRBD1 identical over 8 bases. The germline V gene encodes CDR1 LNHNV and CDR2 YYDKDF (reference sequence). V gave up 5 bases and J gave up 0 bases; unmatched junction bases: 9. This CDR3 has 17 residues. CDR3 DNA: TGTGCCACCAGCGGCCTTTGGACAGGGATCTCTGGAAACACCATATATTTT. Translated, it gives CATSGLWTGISGNTIYF.

A few counts support this clone. The chain uses TRBV2 and TRBJ2-3; D is unresolved. Germline values: CDR1 SNHLY, CDR2 FYNNEI. V lost 6 bases, J lost 4 bases, and 5 bases lay in between. The CDR3 length is 11 residues. The CDR3: CASRSSDTQYF. The CDR3 bases are TGTGCCAGCAGGTCCTCAGATACGCAGTATTTT.

The CDR3 spells CASSITGDTLRQPQHF. The DNA of the CDR3 is TGTGCCAGTAGTATAACGGGAGACACTCTGAGGCAGCCCCAGCATTTT. The gene calls are TRBV19 and TRBJ1-5; no reliable D call. V shed 2 bases and J shed 7 bases, with 18 bases lying between them. The CDR3 runs to 16 residues. Germline V gene lookup returns CDR1 LNHDA and CDR2 SQIVND (reference sequence).

The chain combines TRBV2 with TRBJ1-1; 10 nucleotides line up with TRBD1. J gave up 1 base and V 5 bases, and 7 bases lay outside the gene matches. The V gene's germline CDR1 is SNHLY and CDR2 FYNNEI. The CDR3 is made up of 16 amino acids. The CDR3 DNA is TGTGCCAGCAGTCCACGGGACAGGGGCGGGAACACTGAAGCTTTCTTT. Protein product: CASSPRDRGGNTEAFF.

Worth noting for this clone: One end of the junction does not line up with germline, which may come from a read error. The chain is built from TRBV7-7 and TRBJ2-7; TRBD1 matches at 8 bases. The germline V gene encodes CDR1 SSHAT and CDR2 FNYEAQ (reference sequence). The CDR3 runs 14 residues. The CDR3 loop reads CASSLGTGLDEQYF. The CDR3 DNA is TGTGCTAGCAGCTTGGGGACAGGTCTCGACGAGCAGTACTTC.

The chain recombines TRBV7-6 with TRBJ1-4; tentatively, D is TRBD1 (5 bases). The CDR3 has 13 residues. V was trimmed by 5 bases and J by 4 bases, leaving 8 bases between them. CDR1 SGHVS and CDR2 FNYEAQ come from the germline V gene. The chain's CDR3 is CASSPDSNEKLFF. CDR3 sequence (DNA): TGTGCCAGCAGCCCTGACAGTAATGAAAAACTGTTTTTT.

This sequence joins TRBV2 and TRBJ1-2, with D uncertain. Germline assignment: CDR1 SNHLY and CDR2 FYNNEI. The CDR3 totals 17 residues. Deletions cut 1 base from V and 2 bases from J, with 17 bases between. The CDR3 coding sequence is TGTGCCAGCAGTGAAGGAGGGCTCCCTCGAAAGAACTATGGCTACACCTTC. It translates to CASSEGGLPRKNYGYTF.

The rearrangement joins TRBV19 to TRBJ2-5; tentatively, D is TRBD1 (6 bases). The CDR3 loop spans 13 amino acids. Trimming removed 6 bases from V and 3 bases from J, with 11 bases in between. The V gene's germline CDR1 is LNHDA and CDR2 SQIVND (reference sequence). CDR3 DNA: TGTGCCAGTAGAGGGGGAGAGGAAGAGACCCAGTACTTC. This codes for CASRGGEEETQYF.

This rearrangement joins TRBV2 to TRBJ1-2; TRBD1 matches 7 bases. Germline V CDR1 and CDR2: SNHLY, FYNNEI. The CDR3 consists of 14 residues. The ends lost 6 bases at V and 0 bases at J; junction bases unmatched: 4. The DNA for the CDR3 is TGTGCCAGCAGGGGACAGCTAACTAACTATGGCTACACCTTC. It specifies CASRGQLTNYGYTF.

This clone occurred once. This chain uses TRBV27 with TRBJ1-1, with D tentatively TRBD1 (5 bases). Trimming removed 6 bases at V and 0 bases at J, with 8 bases between. CDR3 length: 13 residues. Per germline, CDR1 MNHEY and CDR2 SMNVEV (reference sequence). The CDR3 reads CASRQAVNTEAFF. For the CDR3, the DNA is TGTGCCAGCAGACAGGCCGTGAACACTGAAGCTTTCTTT.

The chain combines TRBV19 with TRBJ1-5; D ambiguous. V was trimmed by 3 bases and J by 0 bases, leaving 9 bases between them. CDR3 length: 15 amino acids. Germline values: CDR1 LNHDA, CDR2 SQIVND (reference sequence). The CDR3 spells CASSMAGLSNQPQHF. CDR3 bases: TGTGCCAGTAGTATGGCAGGCCTTAGCAATCAGCCCCAGCATTTT.

The chain links TRBV4-3 to TRBJ1-4; D is uncertain. Trimming took off 0 bases at V and 0 bases at J, with 5 bases between the two ends. The CDR3 has 15 amino acids. Germline V gives CDR1 LGHNA, CDR2 YSLEER. The CDR3 DNA reads as TGCGCCAGCAGCCAAGACGGGTCAACTAATGAAAAACTGTTTTTT. Its protein is CASSQDGSTNEKLFF.

The genes are TRBV5-1 and TRBJ1-5; 8 bases agree with TRBD1. This CDR3 is 17 amino acids long. The V and J ends lost 1 base and 7 bases, in that order; junction bases with no gene match: 13. Germline V gene sequence: CDR1 SGHRS, CDR2 YFSETQ. The CDR3 region has the DNA TGCGCCAGCAGCTTGAGTCCCCCAGACAGGGGAGGGCAGCCCCAGCATTTT. Protein product: CASSLSPPDRGGQPQHF.

The chain joins TRBV4-3 to TRBJ2-5, with D tentatively TRBD1 (5 bases). Trimming removed 0 bases at V and 3 bases at J, with 11 bases between. The CDR3 runs to 15 residues. From germline, CDR1 is LGHNA and CDR2 YSLEER. CDR3 DNA: TGCGCCAGCAGCCAAGACAGGGAAGGCGAAGAGACCCAGTACTTC. Protein sequence: CASSQDREGEETQYF.

This clone occurred a few times. V is TRBV19 and J is TRBJ1-1; 9 bases agree with TRBD1. V was clipped by 4 bases and J by 4 bases; unmatched bases: 10. Germline-derived CDR1 and CDR2 are LNHDA and SQIVND (reference sequence). The CDR3 sequence is 16 residues long. CDR3: CASSKNRGRGVTEAFF. The CDR3 DNA follows: TGTGCCAGTAGTAAAAACAGGGGGCGTGGTGTCACTGAAGCTTTCTTT.

The rearrangement uses TRBV23-1 and TRBJ1-5; a weak D match, TRBD1 (6 bases). TRBV23-1 is identified as an open reading frame with a role that is uncertain. V was cut by 2 bases and J by 2 bases, with 16 bases left in between. The CDR3 runs to 17 residues. The DNA of the CDR3 is TGCGCCAGCAGTCAACCACTGGCAGGGGACCGCAATCAGCCCCAGCATTTT. Its protein product is CASSQPLAGDRNQPQHF.

The gene calls are TRBV4-1 and TRBJ2-7; D is ambiguous. This CDR3 has 15 residues. V lost 0 bases to trimming and J lost 3 bases, with 12 bases between them. Looked up from germline, CDR1 is MGHRA and CDR2 is YSYEKL. The CDR3 is CASSQDLQTSYEQYF. Written as DNA, the CDR3 is TGCGCCAGCAGCCAAGATCTCCAAACCAGCTACGAGCAGTACTTC.

The rearrangement links TRBV7-2 to TRBJ1-2; 9 bases match TRBD1. Germline CDR1 reads SGHTA; CDR2 reads FQGNSA. V lost 4 bases, J lost 4 bases, and 10 bases stayed unmatched. The CDR3 has 16 residues. CDR3 DNA: TGTGCCAGCAGCTCAGTAGCCGGGACAGGGATCTATGGCTACACCTTC. This codes for CASSSVAGTGIYGYTF. The full variable domain, with the rest looked up from reference TRBV7-2 and TRBJ1-2, is GAGVSQSPSNKVTEKGKDVELRCDPISGHTALYWYRQSLGQGLEFLIYFQGNSAPDKSGLPSDRFSAERTGGSVSTLTIQRTQQEDSAVYLCASSSVAGTGIYGYTFGSGTRLTVV.

The rearrangement links TRBV29-1 to TRBJ1-2; TRBD1 matches at 10 bases. In germline, CDR1 is SQVTM, CDR2 ANQGSEA. CDR3 size: 13 residues. V was pared by 6 bases and J by 8 bases, with 9 bases of the junction left unmatched. The CDR3 loop is CSVELTGGEGYTF. DNA of the CDR3: TGCAGCGTCGAACTGACAGGGGGCGAGGGCTACACCTTC.

The chain employs TRBV28 and TRBJ2-7; TRBD1 is a possible D gene (5 bases). With 8 bases removed from V and 3 bases from J, the gap between germline ends came to 17 bases. The CDR3 contains 14 residues. CDR1 and CDR2 from the germline V gene are MDHEN and SYDVKM. CDR3 residues: CASLGLVNYYEQYF. The CDR3 DNA sequence: TGTGCCAGCCTGGGGCTAGTGAATTACTACGAGCAGTACTTC.

The chain carries TRBV10-3 and TRBJ2-7, with 9 bases lining up with TRBD2. Germline V gives CDR1 ENHRY, CDR2 SYGVKD. This CDR3 is built from 16 residues. V lost 5 bases and J lost 0; bases outside the gene matches: 8. This CDR3 is CAISPTRTSASYEQYF. The CDR3 DNA sequence: TGTGCCATCAGTCCAACCCGGACTAGCGCCTCCTACGAGCAGTACTTC.

V and J are TRBV28 and TRBJ2-2; D is uncertain. Germline V lookup: CDR1 MDHEN, CDR2 SYDVKM. CDR3 length: 14 residues. Trimming removed 7 bases at V and 0 bases at J, with 9 bases between. CDR3 bases: TGTGCCAGCATCCCTACCCCGAACACCGGGGAGCTGTTTTTT. Protein: CASIPTPNTGELFF.

This chain uses TRBV6-6 with TRBJ2-1; maybe TRBD2 (6 bases). Germline loops: CDR1 MNHNY, CDR2 SVGAGI (reference sequence). V was cut by 7 bases and J by 4 bases, with 8 bases left in between. CDR3 size: 12 residues. The CDR3 DNA reads as TGTGCCAGCAAGGAGGGATACAATGAGCAGTTCTTC. Encoded protein: CASKEGYNEQFF.